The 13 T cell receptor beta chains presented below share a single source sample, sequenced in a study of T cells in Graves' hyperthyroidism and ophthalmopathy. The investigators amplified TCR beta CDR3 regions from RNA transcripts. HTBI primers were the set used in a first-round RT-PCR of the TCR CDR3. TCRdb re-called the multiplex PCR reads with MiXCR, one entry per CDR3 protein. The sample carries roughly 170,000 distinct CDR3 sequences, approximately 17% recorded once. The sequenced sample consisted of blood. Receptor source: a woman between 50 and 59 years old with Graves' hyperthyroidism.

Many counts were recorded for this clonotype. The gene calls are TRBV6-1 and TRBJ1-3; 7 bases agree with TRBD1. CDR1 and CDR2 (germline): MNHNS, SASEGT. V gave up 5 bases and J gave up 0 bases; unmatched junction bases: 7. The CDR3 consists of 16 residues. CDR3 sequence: CASSLTRQGSGNTIYF. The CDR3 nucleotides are TGTGCCAGCAGTCTGACTCGACAGGGCTCTGGAAACACCATATATTTT.

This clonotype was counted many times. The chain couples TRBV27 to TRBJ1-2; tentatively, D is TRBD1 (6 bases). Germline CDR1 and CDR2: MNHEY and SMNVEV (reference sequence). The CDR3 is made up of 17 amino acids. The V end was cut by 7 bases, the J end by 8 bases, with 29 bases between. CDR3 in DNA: TGTGCCAGCACCCTGTCGGCCAGGGGTACAAGTTTGGGAGGCTACACCTTC. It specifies CASTLSARGTSLGGYTF.

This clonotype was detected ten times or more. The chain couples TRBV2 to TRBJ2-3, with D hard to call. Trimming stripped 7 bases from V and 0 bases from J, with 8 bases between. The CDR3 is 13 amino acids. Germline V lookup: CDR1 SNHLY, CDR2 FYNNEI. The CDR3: CASIEMSTDTQYF. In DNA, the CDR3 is TGTGCCAGCATTGAGATGAGCACAGATACGCAGTATTTT.

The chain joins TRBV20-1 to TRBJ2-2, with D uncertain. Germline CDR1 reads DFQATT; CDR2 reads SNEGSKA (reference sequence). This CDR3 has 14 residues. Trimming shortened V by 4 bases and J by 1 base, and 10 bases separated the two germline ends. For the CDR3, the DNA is TGCAGTGCTATAAAGCGACAGAACACCGGGGAGCTGTTTTTT. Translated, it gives CSAIKRQNTGELFF.

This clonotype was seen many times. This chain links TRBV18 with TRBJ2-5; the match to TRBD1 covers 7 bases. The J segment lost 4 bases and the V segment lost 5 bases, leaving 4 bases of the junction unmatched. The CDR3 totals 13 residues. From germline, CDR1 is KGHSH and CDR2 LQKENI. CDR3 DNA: TGTGCCAGCTCAGCAGGGACAGCAGAGACCCAGTACTTC. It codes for CASSAGTAETQYF.

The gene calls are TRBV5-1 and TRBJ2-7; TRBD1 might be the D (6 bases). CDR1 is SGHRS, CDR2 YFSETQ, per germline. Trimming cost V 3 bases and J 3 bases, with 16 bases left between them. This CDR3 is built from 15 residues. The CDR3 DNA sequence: TGCGCCAGCAGCTCCTACAGGGTGGGATACTACGAGCAGTACTTC. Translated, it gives CASSSYRVGYYEQYF. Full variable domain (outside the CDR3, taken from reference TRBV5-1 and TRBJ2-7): KAGVTQTPRYLIKTRGQQVTLSCSPISGHRSVSWYQQTPGQGLQFLFEYFSETQRNKGNFPGRFSGRQFSNSRSEMNVSTLELGDSALYLCASSSYRVGYYEQYFGPGTRLTVT.

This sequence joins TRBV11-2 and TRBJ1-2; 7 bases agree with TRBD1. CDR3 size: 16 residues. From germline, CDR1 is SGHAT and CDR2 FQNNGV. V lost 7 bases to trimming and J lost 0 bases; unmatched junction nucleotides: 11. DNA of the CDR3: TGTGCCAGCAATAGCCTCCTTACAGGGGCTAACTATGGCTACACCTTC. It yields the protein CASNSLLTGANYGYTF. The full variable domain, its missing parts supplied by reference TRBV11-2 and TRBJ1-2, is EAGVAQSPRYKIIEKRQSVAFWCNPISGHATLYWYQQILGQGPKLLIQFQNNGVVDDSQLPKDRFSAERLKGVDSTLKIQPAKLEDSAVYLCASNSLLTGANYGYTFGSGTRLTVV.

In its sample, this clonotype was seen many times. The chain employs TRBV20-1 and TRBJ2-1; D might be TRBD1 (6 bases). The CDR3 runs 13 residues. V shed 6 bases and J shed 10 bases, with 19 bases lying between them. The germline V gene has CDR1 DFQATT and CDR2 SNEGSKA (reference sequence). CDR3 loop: CSAGGSLVGEQFF. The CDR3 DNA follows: TGCAGTGCAGGGGGAAGCTTAGTGGGGGAGCAGTTCTTC.

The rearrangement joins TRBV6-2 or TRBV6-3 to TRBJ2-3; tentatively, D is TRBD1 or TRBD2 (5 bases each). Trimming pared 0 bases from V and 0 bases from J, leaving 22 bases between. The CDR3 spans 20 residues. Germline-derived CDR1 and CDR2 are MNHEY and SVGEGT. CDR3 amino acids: CASSYSRGAQRHPSTDTQYF. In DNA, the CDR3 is TGTGCCAGCAGTTACTCGAGGGGAGCACAGCGGCACCCTAGCACAGATACGCAGTATTTT.

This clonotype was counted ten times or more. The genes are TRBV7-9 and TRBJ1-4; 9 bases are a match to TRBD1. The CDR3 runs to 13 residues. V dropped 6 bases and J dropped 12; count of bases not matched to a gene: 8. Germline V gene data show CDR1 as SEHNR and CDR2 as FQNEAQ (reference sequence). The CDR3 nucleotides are TGTGCCAGCAGGCCACAGGGGGCAGGGGAACTGTTTTTT. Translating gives CASRPQGAGELFF.

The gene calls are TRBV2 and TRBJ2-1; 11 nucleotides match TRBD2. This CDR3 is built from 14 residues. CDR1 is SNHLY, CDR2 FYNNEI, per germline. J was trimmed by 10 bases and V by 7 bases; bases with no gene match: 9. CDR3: CASKTSGGLEEQFF. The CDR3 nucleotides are TGTGCCAGCAAAACTAGCGGGGGTTTGGAAGAGCAGTTCTTC. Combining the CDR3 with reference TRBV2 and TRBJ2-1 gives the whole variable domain EPEVTQTPSHQVTQMGQEVILRCVPISNHLYFYWYRQILGQKVEFLVSFYNNEISEKSEIFDDQFSVERPDGSNFTLKIRSTKLEDSAMYFCASKTSGGLEEQFFGPGTRLTVL.

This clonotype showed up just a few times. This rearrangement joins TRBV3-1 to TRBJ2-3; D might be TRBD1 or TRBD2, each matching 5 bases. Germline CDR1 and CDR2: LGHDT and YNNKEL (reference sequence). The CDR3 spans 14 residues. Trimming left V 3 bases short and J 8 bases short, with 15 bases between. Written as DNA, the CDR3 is TGTGCCAGCAGCCAGGGGCGGATACGGGGTACGCAGTATTTT. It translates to CASSQGRIRGTQYF.

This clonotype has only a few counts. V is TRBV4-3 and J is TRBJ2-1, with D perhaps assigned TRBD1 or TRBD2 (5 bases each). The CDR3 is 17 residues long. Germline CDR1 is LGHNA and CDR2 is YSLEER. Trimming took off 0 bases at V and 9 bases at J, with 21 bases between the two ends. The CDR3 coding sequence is TGCGCCAGCAGCCAAGAAGGGGCAGGGCGCTCGAGGGTTGAGCAGTTCTTC. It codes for CASSQEGAGRSRVEQFF.